This TCR beta chain appears in the sequencing data of a study of cytomegalovirus exposure and HLA in healthy donors (dated by TCRdb to the late 2010s). About the investigation overall: An earlier analysis of about 530 of the donors reported about 280 Gb of sequence data and 95 million to 140 million unique TCR beta sequences obtained from approximately 180 million T cells. Approximately 300 gigabases of sequencing data and approximately 92 million unique TCR sequences made up an early release that covered nearly 650 HLA-typed donors. The genetic ancestry cluster associated with self-reported Caucasian donors included about four fifths of the approximately 430 genotyped donors. The aim of the study was to test whether cataloging public T cell receptors could identify signatures of past pathogen exposure. The study profiled the T cell repertoires of around 700 subjects by immunosequencing and related them to cytomegalovirus serostatus. A separate validation cohort of 100 to 150 different subjects was used in addition to the approximately 640-subject first cohort. To predict cytomegalovirus infection status, the study combined high-throughput TCR immunosequencing, statistical association of individual TCRs with disease status, and machine learning. A later analysis re-analyzed previously published TCR beta repertoires from approximately 700 donors and added high-resolution HLA genotyping to study TCR occurrence patterns. Rather than drawing on any new phenotypic data, the later analysis identified candidate immune exposures from TCR beta sequences and the way those sequences occurred across donors. An earlier analysis of fewer than 750 of the donors used high-throughput TCR beta sequencing to judge whether each TCR beta V gene segment behaved as functional or pseudogenic. Donor age, sex, ethnicity and CMV serostatus were compiled alongside the repertoire data. A later genetic analysis took genome-wide SNP genotypes for about 55% of the roughly 670 donors and used that subset as a discovery cohort. Every discovery cohort repertoire had been produced on one sequencing platform. Class I and class II HLA loci were covered by the typing at four-digit resolution. The number of donors typed differed by locus, with about 620-630 for A, B, C, DRB1 and DQB1, 522 for DQA1, 600 to 610 for DPA1, and some 450 for DPB1. Several DR-DQ haplotypes were handled as single units for association and clustering, since linkage in the cohort was strong. Among about 360 genotyped donors of the cohort, an average of approximately 230,000 unique TCR beta nucleotide sequences were sequenced per donor, about a sixth of them non-productive.

The library came from the immunoSEQ multiplex PCR assay. For the multiplex PCR, a mixture combining 60 forward primers for TCR Vbeta segments and 13 reverse primers for TCR Jbeta segments was used. The CDR3 region of rearranged TCR beta genes was amplified from genomic DNA by a multiplex PCR assay. Amplified TCR beta libraries were sequenced as 87-base-pair reads on the Illumina HiSeq System. The authors processed their data as follows. Across the roughly 670 repertoires, a later analysis counted about 81 million unique TCR beta chains, some 11 million of which were shared by at least two donors. To remove PCR and sequencing errors, raw reads were error-corrected and collapsed into unique sequences using a nearest-neighbor algorithm that merged closely related sequences. Alignment of CDR3 sequences to IMGT reference sequences was used to assign V, D and J gene segments. For a sequence to be retained, a match of at least six nucleotides was required to both a V gene segment and a J gene segment. A rearrangement counted as productive if the CDR3 had no stop codons and remained in frame with V and J, and every other rearrangement counted as non-productive. Following IMGT convention, CDR3 was defined as the stretch from the second conserved V-encoded cysteine to the conserved J-encoded phenylalanine. In an earlier analysis of around 570 of the donors, sequences lacking an unambiguous match to a single V gene segment were excluded. An earlier analysis of approximately 590 of the donors called V segments functional above 56.7% productive rearrangements and segregating when the between-donor standard deviation exceeded 5%. A statistical classification framework was built to diagnose cytomegalovirus status from the catalog of TCR beta chain sequences. In a later analysis, TCR nucleotide sequences were compared against IMGT/GENE-DB human TR gene sequences so that V and J genes could be assigned. In a later analysis, CDR3 sequences and most-parsimonious VDJ recombination scenarios were assigned using the TCRdist pipeline. In a later analysis, each TCR beta chain was defined by its CDR3 amino acid sequence together with its V-gene family, and reads without a unique V-gene family were excluded. To address suspected cross-contamination and a sequencing artifact, a later analysis removed some 620 highly shared, low-generation-probability nucleotide sequences. For each public chain, a later analysis derived a clonal expansion index from normalized ranks of inferred template counts within each repertoire. In a later analysis, generation probabilities were computed using a VDJ recombination model fitted to out-of-frame rearrangements, and the results were checked against IGoR. In a later analysis, TCR-TCR, TCR-HLA and TCR-CMV co-occurrence was scored with hypergeometric tests, and a repertoire-size bias correction was applied to TCR pairs. To estimate false discovery rates, a later analysis permuted the HLA or CMV assignments 20 times. In a later analysis, co-occurring TCRs were grouped with DBSCAN, and TCRdist sequence similarity was added when clustering was performed within HLA-allele-positive subsets. Co-occurrence clustering excluded repertoires with fewer than 30,000 or more than 120,000 public chains, plus five with anomalous nucleotide sharing. TCRdb stores this immuneACCESS table with in-frame sequences only. Part of the clones is absent; in the studies checked, under half of the shortfall reflects unresolved V genes, and no reason is known for the rest. The DNA was the basis for D and trimming; V, J and clone size are from that table. The sample profile shows approximately 120,000 clones; roughly 67% of them were found once. Approximately 8.4% of the sample belongs to the ten largest clones.

In total, fewer than 750 healthy bone marrow donors made up the cohort. At the time of sampling, every cohort member was nominally healthy, though immune exposures that went unrecorded were likely present. The donor was CMV seronegative and belonged to the group of 352 seronegative cohort members. Every donor gave a peripheral blood sample, and the peripheral blood mononuclear cells from that sample were used for TCR beta sequencing. The Qiagen DNeasy Blood Extraction Kit was used to extract genomic DNA from the blood cell samples. Here is what the overall study found, with its caveats: At a false discovery rate of 0.05, a later analysis linked fewer than 20,000 TCR beta sequences to specific HLA alleles. HLA typing was unavailable for some donors at each locus, so association tests used only the typed subset. According to a later genetic analysis, donors in an Asian-associated ancestry cluster had fewer N-insertions in productive TCRs than the approximately 630-donor mean. A total of 150 or so TCR beta chains were listed by the study as associated with cytomegalovirus. A later genetic analysis associated a missense DCLRE1C variant with V-gene and J-gene trimming of TCR beta chains, and an independent cohort replicated the association. Strong co-occurrence of HLA alleles, especially DR and DQ, made assigning TCR associations to individual alleles difficult. Some 16 rarely observed V segments, including chromosome 9 orphons, were excluded from the earlier analysis of several hundred of the donors because counts were too low. A later analysis found that HLA-associated TCR beta chains were more clonally expanded and had lower generation probabilities than equally common non-associated chains. Several of the top co-occurrence clusters appeared to be linked to parvovirus B19, influenza, CMV and Epstein-Barr virus, according to a later analysis. A further reported finding was that TCR beta sequences accurately predicted the HLA-A and HLA-B alleles for most subjects in the first cohort. The cohort was sequenced for TCR beta chains only, and without alpha or paired-chain data the features that could be detected were limited. In a later analysis, most CMV-associated TCR beta chains were found to appear HLA-restricted, with HLA associations seemingly driven largely by CMV exposure. Across donors, most TCR sequences were observed very rarely, whereas some public TCRs were present in many individuals. The authors suggested that the approach could potentially be extended to other disease states and immunological phenotypes. A few of the identified cytomegalovirus-associated TCR beta chains were confirmed in vitro to be specific for cytomegalovirus antigens. Correlated functional status among segregating V segments might be attributable to linkage disequilibrium, but an unknown experimental factor could not be ruled out. An earlier analysis of approximately 600 of the donors showed that most TCR beta V segments appeared in productive rearrangements either about 87% or about 30% of the time, which broadly matched IMGT annotations. Presence/absence analyses assumed roughly uniform sequencing depth across donors, an assumption that may not hold. Immune exposure information for the cohort was limited to CMV serostatus. A group of highly shared sequence variants was considered likely to be a technical artifact of the sequencing pipeline. In a later analysis, TCR association rates were found to vary across HLA loci, with the most associated TCRs seen for DRB1 alleles and the fewest for HLA-C alleles. The classifier was reported to diagnose cytomegalovirus status with high specificity and sensitivity in both the original cohort and the validation cohort.

This clone has more than one count but fewer than ten. The clone's antigen remains unknown. Nothing much larger sits one base from this clone, and base qualities are not available. This TCR was sampled from a man aged 40-50 years in good health and CMV-seronegative. The specimen sequenced was PBMCs.

The DNA sequence is given as TGTGCCAGCAGGAGACTTACAACTAATGAAAAACTGTTTTTT. Translation gives CASRRLTTNEKLFF. In this chain, TRBV6-1 is recombined with TRBJ1-4, with the D gene not clear enough to name. The CDR3 has 14 amino acids, counting the end cysteine and phenylalanine. The entry retains the CDR3 DNA only, 42 bases that are in frame from base 1. The trim is 6 bases for V and 0 bases for J, with a gap of 8 bases between the germline ends. Via the germline V gene, CDR1 is MNHNS and CDR2 SASEGT.